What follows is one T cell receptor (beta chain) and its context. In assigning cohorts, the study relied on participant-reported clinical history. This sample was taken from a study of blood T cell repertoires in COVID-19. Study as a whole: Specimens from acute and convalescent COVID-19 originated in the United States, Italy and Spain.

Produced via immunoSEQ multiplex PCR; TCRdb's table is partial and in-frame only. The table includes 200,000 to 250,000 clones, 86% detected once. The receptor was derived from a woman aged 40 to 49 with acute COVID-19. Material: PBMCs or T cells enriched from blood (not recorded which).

Here the CDR3 DNA reads TGTGCCAGCAGTCCCAACGACAGGGTAGGCGCAACACGCACGGGTACTGAAGCTTTCTTT. Residues: CASSPNDRVGATRTGTEAFF. The chain joins TRBV2 to TRBJ1-1; TRBD1 agrees at 7 bases. The CDR3 sequence is 20 residues long. Unmatched junction bases numbered 26, after V lost 5 bases and J lost 5 bases. Germline CDR1 SNHLY, CDR2 FYNNEI. The full variable domain, in which reference TRBV2 and TRBJ1-1 provide the parts outside the CDR3, is EPEVTQTPSHQVTQMGQEVILRCVPISNHLYFYWYRQILGQKVEFLVSFYNNEISEKSEIFDDQFSVERPDGSNFTLKIRSTKLEDSAMYFCASSPNDRVGATRTGTEAFFGQGTRLTVV.